This T cell receptor (beta chain) was recovered during a study of cytomegalovirus exposure and HLA in healthy donors. Study-level points and caveats: Apart from CMV serostatus, no immune exposure information was available. Reports credit the classifier with highly specific, highly sensitive diagnosis of cytomegalovirus status. In a later analysis, a missense DCLRE1C variant was linked to TCR beta V- and J-gene trimming.

This PCR relied on a set of 60 Vbeta primers and 13 Jbeta primers. Data came from immunoSEQ multiplex PCR; TCRdb stores just in-frame clones and leaves some out. The table records more than 250,000 clones, about 87% of them present only once. To note about this clone: Its target is unknown.

Germline values: CDR1 LNHDA, CDR2 SQIVND (reference sequence). CDR3 length: 13 amino acids. Trimming took off 5 bases at V and 7 bases at J, with 12 bases between the two ends. The sequence derives from a woman between 18 and 29 years old in good health and CMV-seronegative. The chain couples TRBV19 to TRBJ1-5; D is unresolved. Input material: PBMCs. This CDR3 reads CASSPRSEQPQHF. The CDR3 DNA reads TGTGCCAGTAGTCCCAGGTCAGAACAGCCCCAGCATTTT.